The sequence of this TCR beta chain was determined in a study of blood T cell repertoires in COVID-19. Profiled with immunoSEQ multiplex PCR; TCRdb holds only in-frame clones, not every one. The sample records about 45,000 clones, 80% to 90% being singletons. The CDR3 runs 16 residues. Germline assignment: CDR1 ENHRY and CDR2 SYGVKD. The V end lost 7 bases, the J end lost 5 bases, and 24 bases lay between the germline ends. The chain couples TRBV10-3 to TRBJ2-7; the D gene is possibly TRBD2 (6 bases). Sequencing was done on a sample of peripheral blood. This TCR derives from a human donor in a cohort sampled during active COVID-19. The CDR3 bases are TGTGCCATCAATCCCGGGGTGGCGGGGAAACTACACGAGCAGTACTTC. Protein sequence: CAINPGVAGKLHEQYF.